The 10 T cell receptor beta chains in this list originate from one sample, sequenced in a study of cytomegalovirus exposure and HLA in healthy donors. The PCR employed 60 Vbeta primers together with 13 Jbeta primers. The method was immunoSEQ multiplex PCR; TCRdb's version includes in-frame clones alone and lacks a portion of them. The sample carries around 180,000 clones, under 90% recorded once. The sequencing sample was made of PBMCs. Receptors originate from a man younger than 35 in good health and CMV-seronegative.

This clone is a singleton in its sample. The J gene is TRBJ1-5, the V gene TRBV28, with TRBD1 as a possible D gene (6 bases). Per germline, CDR1 MDHEN and CDR2 SYDVKM. The V gene lost 6 bases and the J gene lost 6 bases, with 15 bases spanning the gap. This CDR3 is 14 amino acids long. The CDR3 coding sequence is TGTGCCAGCAGCCAATTACAGGGTACTCAGCCCCAGCATTTT. As protein: CASSQLQGTQPQHF.

The rearrangement joins TRBV7-2 to TRBJ2-1; 12 bases match TRBD2. CDR3 length: 16 amino acids. CDR1 is SGHTA and CDR2 is FQGNSA in the germline V gene. With 5 bases clipped from V and 7 bases from J, the junction kept 9 bases outside the gene matches. The CDR3 is CASSERLAGAVNEQFF. The CDR3 region has the DNA TGTGCCAGCAGCGAGCGACTAGCGGGAGCTGTGAATGAGCAGTTCTTC.

This sequence joins TRBV27 and TRBJ1-5; D is uncertain. The CDR3 spans 12 residues. Deletions cut 8 bases from V and 6 bases from J, with 11 bases between. Germline assignment: CDR1 MNHEY and CDR2 SMNVEV (reference sequence). The CDR3 spells CASWVAGQPQHF. The DNA of the CDR3 is TGTGCCAGCTGGGTTGCGGGTCAGCCCCAGCATTTT.

V and J are TRBV6-1 and TRBJ2-5; no clear D gene. Germline values: CDR1 MNHNS, CDR2 SASEGT. Trimming cost V 0 bases and J 8 bases, with 13 bases left between them. The CDR3 is made up of 14 amino acids. For the CDR3, the DNA is TGTGCCAGCAGTGAAGCGTCGCAGGTTGTTACCCAGTACTTC. It codes for CASSEASQVVTQYF.

The chain employs TRBV28 and TRBJ1-2; 9 positions match TRBD1. CDR1 and CDR2 (germline): MDHEN, SYDVKM. The V and J ends lost 5 bases and 5 bases, in that order; junction bases with no gene match: 12. The CDR3 loop spans 16 amino acids. The CDR3 bases are TGTGCCAGCAGTCTAACGAAAGGACAGGGGACTTATGGCTACACCTTC. This sequence encodes CASSLTKGQGTYGYTF.

The V call is TRBV10-3, the J call TRBJ2-5; 7 positions agree with TRBD1. TRBJ2-7 explains the end of the DNA better; the J call may be wrong. The germline V gene encodes CDR1 ENHRY and CDR2 SYGVKD. The CDR3 has 15 residues. This CDR3 reads CAISGGQDVNYEQYF. CDR3 nucleotides: TGTGCCATCAGTGGAGGACAGGACGTCAACTACGAGCAGTACTTC.

About this clone: One junction end disagrees with the germline gene, perhaps due to a read error. The chain couples TRBV7-9 to TRBJ1-5; 10 nucleotides align to TRBD1. Germline V gene lookup returns CDR1 SEHNR and CDR2 FQNEAQ (reference sequence). CDR3 length equals 17 residues. CDR3 nucleotide sequence: TGTTCCAGCAGCTTAGAGGGACAGGGGTATAGCAATCAGCCCCAGCATTTT. Protein: CSSSLEGQGYSNQPQHF.

This chain uses TRBV5-4 with TRBJ2-7; 7 positions match TRBD1. CDR1 is SGHNT, CDR2 YYREEE, per germline (reference sequence). The junction had 6 bases not matched to a gene; V was cut back by 2 bases and J by 4 bases. This CDR3 is 14 amino acids long. The CDR3 protein is CASSFRQGPYEQYF. The CDR3 DNA follows: TGTGCCAGCAGCTTCCGACAGGGCCCGTACGAGCAGTACTTC.

The V and J genes are TRBV7-9 and TRBJ2-3; possibly TRBD2 for D (6 bases). This CDR3 spans 14 amino acids. Germline-derived CDR1 and CDR2 are SEHNR and FQNEAQ (reference sequence). Trimming removed 2 bases at V and 3 bases at J, with 9 bases between. The CDR3, as DNA: TGTGCCAGCAGCTTAACGGGAGTGACAGATACGCAGTATTTT. Translation gives CASSLTGVTDTQYF.

The rearrangement uses TRBV7-9 and TRBJ2-5; 9 bases are shared with TRBD1. This CDR3 region has 14 residues. From germline, CDR1 is SEHNR and CDR2 FQNEAQ (reference sequence). V lost 5 bases to trimming and J lost 4 bases; unmatched junction nucleotides: 5. CDR3 bases: TGTGCCAGCAGCAACACAGGGGGCAGAGAGACCCAGTACTTC. Encoded protein: CASSNTGGRETQYF.